This T cell receptor beta chain was documented in a study of early T cells in non-severe SARS-CoV-2 infection. Study information: Investigators sequenced bulk RNA drawn from unsorted whole blood, and chains remained unpaired.

This clonotype was observed at least ten times. Its antigen is unknown. CDR1 is SGDLS and CDR2 is YYNGEE in the germline V gene. Deletions cut 0 bases from V and 3 bases from J, with 6 bases between. The CDR3 loop spans 14 amino acids. Study observations and caveats: Private and CD4 specificities were missed by VDJdb matching, skewed to anti-spike CD8.

Individually, cDNA molecules had unique molecular identifiers attached to them. One entry per CDR3 protein, called by TCRdb with MiXCR from the 5' RACE reads. The sample contains tens of thousands of distinct CDR3 sequences, approximately 5% of which appear only once. The chain recombines TRBV9 with TRBJ1-4; D is uncertain. This sequence was found in an adult who was a healthcare worker with PCR-confirmed SARS-CoV-2 infection or an uninfected control (not recorded which). The sequenced sample consisted of whole blood. The CDR3, as DNA: TGTGCCAGCAGCGTAGGAGTATCTAATGAAAAACTGTTTTTT. Amino acids: CASSVGVSNEKLFF.